Each of the 19 T cell receptor beta chains below was sequenced from the same sample in a study of technical replicates of blood from a handful of donors. TCRdb keeps only in-frame clones here, not all; method: immunoSEQ multiplex PCR. The repertoire includes 95,000 to 100,000 clones, 95% to 96% of them detected once, and roughly 0.19% sits in the top ten. Sequencing was performed on T cells isolated from PBMCs. The receptors originated from a human donor in good health.

The chain joins TRBV6-1 to TRBJ2-5, with 7 bases fitting TRBD2. Germline V gives CDR1 MNHNS, CDR2 SASEGT. Germline trimming cut 4 bases from V and 2 bases from J; bases unmatched to any gene: 10. The CDR3 sequence is 16 residues long. This CDR3 reads CASSGRWDYGQETQYF. As DNA, the CDR3 is TGTGCCAGCAGTGGAAGGTGGGACTACGGGCAAGAGACCCAGTACTTC.

This chain links TRBV9 with TRBJ2-7, with TRBD1 matching over 10 bases. V was pared by 0 bases and J by 4 bases, with 4 bases of the junction left unmatched. Germline lookup yields CDR1 SGDLS and CDR2 YYNGEE. CDR3 length: 15 amino acids. The CDR3 coding sequence is TGTGCCAGCAGCGTAGGACAGGGGGCGTCGTACGAGCAGTACTTC. Its protein product is CASSVGQGASYEQYF.

The rearrangement links TRBV11-2 to TRBJ2-1, with D possibly matching TRBD1 (6 bases). The CDR3 is 17 amino acids. Trimming took off 5 bases at V and 4 bases at J, with 21 bases between the two ends. CDR1 SGHAT and CDR2 FQNNGV come from the germline V gene. The CDR3 loop reads CASSPWTDPTRYNEQFF. The CDR3 DNA reads TGTGCCAGCAGCCCTTGGACAGATCCCACCCGATACAATGAGCAGTTCTTC.

The chain combines TRBV28 with TRBJ1-1, with D uncertain. The V end lost 6 bases, the J end lost 1 base, and 12 bases lay between the germline ends. The CDR3 has 14 amino acids. CDR1 MDHEN and CDR2 SYDVKM come from the germline V gene. The CDR3 nucleotides read TGTGCCAGCAGCTCAACCAGTGGGAACACTGAAGCTTTCTTT. It specifies CASSSTSGNTEAFF.

This rearrangement joins TRBV6-5 to TRBJ1-2, with TRBD1 as a possible D gene (6 bases). Germline assignment: CDR1 MNHEY and CDR2 SVGAGI. There are 15 residues in the CDR3. V lost 2 bases, J lost 8 bases, and 18 bases lay in between. As DNA, the CDR3 is TGTGCCAGCAGTTACAAGCCGGGACATCACTTCGGCTACACCTTC. Residues: CASSYKPGHHFGYTF.

The rearrangement uses TRBV9 and TRBJ2-5; 9 nucleotides line up with TRBD2. The junction had 2 bases not matched to a gene; V was cut back by 1 base and J by 1 base. Per the germline V gene, CDR1 is SGDLS and CDR2 is YYNGEE. The CDR3 is 15 residues long. CDR3 sequence: CASSVTSGSQETQYF. CDR3 nucleotides: TGTGCCAGCAGCGTAACTAGCGGGTCCCAAGAGACCCAGTACTTC.

This clone was seen just once. The genes are TRBV9 and TRBJ2-3; 7 nucleotides line up with TRBD2. This CDR3 contains 12 residues. The germline CDR1 and CDR2 sequences are SGDLS and YYNGEE. V was pared by 7 bases and J by 7 bases, with 6 bases of the junction left unmatched. The CDR3 is CASAGETNTQYF. Here the CDR3 DNA reads TGTGCCAGCGCGGGGGAGACAAATACGCAGTATTTT.

The chain uses TRBV5-4 and TRBJ1-1; maybe TRBD1 (6 bases). The V end lost 7 bases, the J end lost 4 bases, and 17 bases lay between the germline ends. This CDR3 region has 14 residues. Germline loops: CDR1 SGHNT, CDR2 YYREEE (reference sequence). The CDR3 DNA sequence: TGTGCCAGCTTGGGGGGGGGCGCGGGCACTGAAGCTTTCTTT. It specifies CASLGGGAGTEAFF.

The V and J genes are TRBV19 and TRBJ2-1; unclear D gene. This CDR3 comprises 13 residues. Germline V gene data show CDR1 as LNHDA and CDR2 as SQIVND (reference sequence). Trimming stripped 6 bases from V and 3 bases from J, with 9 bases between. The CDR3 loop is CASREPFYNEQFF. CDR3 bases: TGTGCCAGTAGAGAGCCCTTCTACAATGAGCAGTTCTTC.

The chain carries TRBV5-5 and TRBJ1-1; D is uncertain. The CDR3 is 15 amino acids. The germline V gene encodes CDR1 SGHKS and CDR2 YYEKEE (reference sequence). V dropped 0 bases and J dropped 7 bases, with 16 bases sitting between them. The CDR3: CASSLVGPPVGEAFF. The CDR3 nucleotides read TGTGCCAGCAGCTTGGTTGGCCCCCCTGTTGGTGAAGCTTTCTTT.

V gene TRBV19 combines with J gene TRBJ2-1; 10 bases map to TRBD2. Germline-derived CDR1 and CDR2 are LNHDA and SQIVND (reference sequence). CDR3 length: 15 amino acids. The junction had 3 bases not matched to a gene; V was cut back by 7 bases and J by 0 bases. CDR3 nucleotides: TGTGCCAGTACACTAGCGGGACTCTCCTACAATGAGCAGTTCTTC. Encoded protein: CASTLAGLSYNEQFF.

The DNA of the CDR3 is TGCAGCGTTCAACAGGGCGTGACTGAAGCTTTCTTT. It yields the protein CSVQQGVTEAFF. This rearrangement joins TRBV29-1 to TRBJ1-1; D is possibly TRBD1 (6 bases). This CDR3 region has 12 residues. V lost 5 bases, J lost 5 bases, and 12 bases lay in between. The germline CDR1 and CDR2 sequences are SQVTM and ANQGSEA.

This rearrangement joins TRBV18 to TRBJ1-6, with 10 nucleotides matching TRBD1. J lost 10 bases, V lost 3 bases, and 12 bases had no gene match. Per the germline V gene, CDR1 is KGHSH and CDR2 is LQKENI. The CDR3 covers 17 residues. CDR3 DNA sequence: TGTGCCAGCTCACCTCAGAGCCGGGACAGGGGTCGATCACCCCTCCACTTT. Its protein is CASSPQSRDRGRSPLHF.

This clone was seen just once. The chain is built from TRBV18 and TRBJ2-1; the D is unclear. The CDR3 is made up of 13 amino acids. The V gene's germline CDR1 is KGHSH and CDR2 LQKENI. V lost 1 base and J 6 bases, leaving 7 bases between the germline ends. The CDR3 DNA reads TGTGCCAGCTCACCACTTGGTAGCAATGAGCAGTTCTTC. Its translation: CASSPLGSNEQFF.

This clone was detected only once. V usage is TRBV4-2 and J usage is TRBJ1-1; D not resolved. V was cut by 0 bases and J by 0 bases, with 8 bases left in between. This CDR3 has 15 amino acids. The germline V gene has CDR1 LGHNA and CDR2 YNFKEQ. CDR3 loop: CASSQDAGMNTEAFF. Here the CDR3 DNA reads TGTGCCAGCAGCCAAGATGCGGGGATGAACACTGAAGCTTTCTTT.

The rearrangement links TRBV18 to TRBJ1-2, with D maybe TRBD1 (5 bases). The CDR3 length is 11 residues. V lost 3 bases and J lost 7, with 6 bases in between. Germline V CDR1 and CDR2: KGHSH, LQKENI. The CDR3 DNA follows: TGTGCCAGCTCACCGGGGGGTGGCTACACCTTC. This translates into CASSPGGGYTF.

This rearrangement joins TRBV5-4 to TRBJ2-7, with 8 positions matching TRBD1. Unmatched junction bases numbered 18, after V lost 4 bases and J lost 0 bases. CDR1 and CDR2 (germline): SGHNT, YYREEE (reference sequence). This CDR3 is built from 19 residues. CDR3 nucleotides: TGTGCCAGCAGCCCGGGACAGGCTACAAAGGGGTGGTTCTCCTACGAGCAGTACTTC. Amino acid sequence: CASSPGQATKGWFSYEQYF.

This sequence joins TRBV18 and TRBJ1-4, with D perhaps matching TRBD1 (5 bases). V shed 3 bases and J shed 0 bases, with 8 bases lying between them. The CDR3 runs to 15 residues. Germline CDR1 reads KGHSH; CDR2 reads LQKENI. CDR3 DNA sequence: TGTGCCAGCTCACCTTCGACAGCAACTAATGAAAAACTGTTTTTT. Protein: CASSPSTATNEKLFF.

This clone was found once. The chain uses TRBV9 and TRBJ2-7, with D maybe TRBD2 (6 bases). In germline, CDR1 is SGDLS, CDR2 YYNGEE. V was shortened by 0 bases and J by 3 bases, with 10 bases between the two germline ends. The CDR3 length is 14 residues. CDR3 loop: CASSVGLEGYEQYF. The CDR3 nucleotides are TGTGCCAGCAGCGTAGGACTAGAAGGCTACGAGCAGTACTTC.